The next 8 T cell receptor beta chains were all read from a single sample in a study of cytomegalovirus exposure and HLA in healthy donors. It was with 60 Vbeta and 13 Jbeta primers that the PCR ran. Some clones are missing from TCRdb's copy, which holds only in-frame ones; the method was immunoSEQ multiplex PCR. The sample comprises about 170,000 clones, 82% of which are singletons, and less than 1.6% rests with the top ten. Material for sequencing was PBMCs. All receptors come from a girl aged 5 to 17 in good health and CMV-seropositive.

The chain recombines TRBV9 with TRBJ2-5; 10 nucleotides agree with TRBD2. The CDR3 contains 16 residues. Germline loops: CDR1 SGDLS, CDR2 YYNGEE. V lost 0 bases, J lost 7 bases, and 9 bases stayed unmatched. The CDR3 reads CASSVEPSGGRGTQYF. The CDR3, as DNA: TGTGCCAGCAGCGTAGAGCCTAGCGGGGGTAGGGGGACCCAGTACTTC.

V gene TRBV6-6 combines with J gene TRBJ2-7, with a weak D call TRBD2 (5 bases). The ends were cut back, 6 bases at V and 1 base at J, with 10 bases in the middle. The CDR3 totals 13 residues. Germline-derived CDR1 and CDR2 are MNHNY and SVGAGI (reference sequence). Here the CDR3 DNA reads TGTGCCAGCAGGAAAGGCGGGTCCTACGAGCAGTACTTC. Translation gives CASRKGGSYEQYF.

This chain links TRBV30 with TRBJ2-5; D not certain. This CDR3 is built from 14 residues. V was shortened by 2 bases and J by 2 bases, with 12 bases between the two germline ends. Germline loops: CDR1 GTSNPN, CDR2 SVGIG (reference sequence). The CDR3 sequence is CAWSPTRLQETQYF. The CDR3 DNA reads TGTGCCTGGAGTCCTACCCGACTTCAAGAGACCCAGTACTTC.

This chain connects TRBV30 to TRBJ1-3; TRBD1 matches 7 bases. Germline loops: CDR1 GTSNPN, CDR2 SVGIG (reference sequence). CDR3 length: 15 residues. After removal of 0 bases from V and 0 bases from J, the junction contained 2 bases not matched to a gene. CDR3 sequence reads: CAWSVQGYSGNTIYF. Written as DNA, the CDR3 is TGTGCCTGGAGTGTACAGGGGTACTCTGGAAACACCATATATTTT.

This chain uses TRBV29-1 with TRBJ1-1; unclear D gene. V was clipped by 0 bases and J by 6 bases, with 8 bases between them. The CDR3 is 12 residues long. The V gene's germline CDR1 is SQVTM and CDR2 ANQGSEA. The CDR3 DNA reads TGCAGCGTTGAAGAGAGAACTCCTGAAGCTTTCTTT. It yields the protein CSVEERTPEAFF.

The CDR3 region is CASSPRLAAYNEQFF. CDR3 in DNA: TGTGCCAGCAGCCCAAGACTAGCGGCCTACAATGAGCAGTTCTTC. This chain links TRBV7-3 with TRBJ2-1; 9 bases line up with TRBD2. Per the germline V gene, CDR1 is SGHTA and CDR2 is FQGTGA. CDR3 size: 15 residues. V lost 5 bases and J lost 2; bases outside the gene matches: 4.

About this clone: This sample also contains other DNA sequences that code for the same CDR3. The chain recombines TRBV5-4 with TRBJ1-5; D unresolved. Germline V lookup: CDR1 SGHNT, CDR2 YYREEE (reference sequence). The CDR3 consists of 14 residues. Trimming pared 1 base from V and 0 bases from J, leaving 5 bases between. CDR3 sequence (DNA): TGTGCCAGCAGCTTGCGGGGTAGCAATCAGCCCCAGCATTTT. Its translation: CASSLRGSNQPQHF.

The count of this clone is one. This CDR3 is CASSNTGFSNQPQHF. As DNA, the CDR3 is TGTGCCAGTAGTAATACAGGGTTTAGCAATCAGCCCCAGCATTTT. The chain couples TRBV19 to TRBJ1-5; D is perhaps TRBD1 (6 bases). Between the trimmed V and J ends, which lost 4 bases and 0 bases, there was a span of 10 bases. CDR1 is LNHDA and CDR2 is SQIVND in the germline V gene (reference sequence). The CDR3 has 15 residues.